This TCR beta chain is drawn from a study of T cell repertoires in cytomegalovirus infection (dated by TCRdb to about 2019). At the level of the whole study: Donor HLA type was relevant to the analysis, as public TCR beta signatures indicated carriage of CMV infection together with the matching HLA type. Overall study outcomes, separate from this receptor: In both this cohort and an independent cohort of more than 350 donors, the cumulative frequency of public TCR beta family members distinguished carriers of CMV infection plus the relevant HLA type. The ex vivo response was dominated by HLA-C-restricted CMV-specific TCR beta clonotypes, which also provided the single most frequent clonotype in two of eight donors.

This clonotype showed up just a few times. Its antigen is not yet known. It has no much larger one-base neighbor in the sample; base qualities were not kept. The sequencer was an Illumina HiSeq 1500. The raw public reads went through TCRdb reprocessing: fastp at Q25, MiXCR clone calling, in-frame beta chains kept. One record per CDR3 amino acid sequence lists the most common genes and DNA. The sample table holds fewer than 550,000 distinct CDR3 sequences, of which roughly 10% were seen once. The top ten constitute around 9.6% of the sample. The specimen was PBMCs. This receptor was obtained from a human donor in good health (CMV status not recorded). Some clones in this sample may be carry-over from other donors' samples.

The bases read TGCAGCGGTGTAATCCGGGACAGCTACAATGAGCAGTTCTTC. This translates into CSGVIRDSYNEQFF. The chain is made from TRBV29-1 and TRBJ2-1, with 7 bases aligning to TRBD1. The CDR3 numbers 14 residues from cysteine through phenylalanine. CDR3 DNA is the only sequence kept; it has 42 bases, read in frame from the first base. According to the germline V gene, CDR1 reads SQVTM and CDR2 reads ANQGSEA. The junction shows trimming of 7 bases on V and 3 bases on J, and the gene matches do not reach 9 bases of it.